This paragraph covers one TCR beta chain sequence. Clones were read by immunoSEQ multiplex PCR, and TCRdb kept only the in-frame ones, dropping some. The table has approximately 76,000 clones, roughly 80% seen once. The data stem from a study of blood T cell repertoires in COVID-19. As for the study in general: Acute and convalescent COVID-19 specimens originated in the United States, Italy and Spain. PBMCs, B-cell-depleted T cells, or T cells were the source of the cDNA or gDNA that made up the material.

Per germline, CDR1 KGHDR and CDR2 SFDVKD. Trimming took off 4 bases at V and 8 bases at J, with 16 bases between the two ends. The CDR3 runs 14 residues. The receptor's source is a woman aged 60-75 years with acute or convalescent COVID-19. V is TRBV24-1 and J is TRBJ1-2, with D maybe TRBD1 (6 bases). The sequencing input was peripheral blood. CDR3 loop: CATSDLDSPKGYTF. The CDR3 bases are TGTGCCACCAGTGACCTGGACAGTCCTAAGGGCTACACCTTC.